A single sample is the source of the 17 T cell receptor beta chains below, sequenced in a study of T cell repertoires in cytomegalovirus infection. In TCRdb, the reads were re-called with MiXCR into one record per CDR3 protein. The sample lists hundreds of thousands of distinct CDR3 sequences, roughly a sixth seen once, with approximately 12% in the top ten. The sequencing input was PBMCs. The receptors stem from a human donor in good health (CMV status not recorded). Some clones in this sample may be carry-over from other donors' samples.

This chain's CDR3 is CSARTSGGLSTDTQYF. CDR3 bases: TGCAGTGCTAGGACTAGCGGGGGGCTAAGCACAGATACGCAGTATTTT. The chain uses TRBV20-1 and TRBJ2-3; 13 bases map to TRBD2. Germline V CDR1 and CDR2: DFQATT, SNEGSKA (reference sequence). This CDR3 region has 16 residues. Trimming removed 3 bases from V and 0 bases from J; junction bases left unmatched: 3.

V gene TRBV12-3 or TRBV12-4 combines with J gene TRBJ1-5; tentative D call: TRBD1 (5 bases). Trimming took off 0 bases at V and 2 bases at J, with 29 bases between the two ends. This CDR3 region has 22 residues. The CDR3 loop reads CASSLAGRGLLIIADGNQPQHF. CDR3 bases: TGTGCCAGCAGTTTAGCGGGTAGGGGCCTTTTAATCATAGCAGATGGCAATCAGCCCCAGCATTTT.

This clonotype was detected a few times. The chain uses TRBV20-1 and TRBJ2-1; 11 positions match TRBD2. After removal of 3 bases from V and 4 bases from J, the junction contained 5 bases not matched to a gene. The CDR3 totals 15 residues. Germline V gene lookup returns CDR1 DFQATT and CDR2 SNEGSKA (reference sequence). The CDR3 region is CSARRGLAVYNEQFF. The CDR3 DNA reads as TGCAGTGCTAGGCGGGGACTAGCGGTTTACAATGAGCAGTTCTTC.

The chain has TRBV4-3 and TRBJ2-3; 8 bases match TRBD2. The CDR3 length is 16 residues. Germline CDR1 is LGHNA and CDR2 is YSLEER. Losses at the gene ends were 4 bases for V and 4 bases for J; bases not matched to a gene: 10. CDR3 DNA sequence: TGCGCCAGCAGCCCCTCGGGAGCGGGGGAGCCAGATACGCAGTATTTT. Translating it yields CASSPSGAGEPDTQYF.

This clonotype was seen ten or more times. The V gene is TRBV7-2, the J gene TRBJ1-2; TRBD1 agrees at 10 bases. Germline assignment: CDR1 SGHTA and CDR2 FQGNSA. This CDR3 is built from 13 residues. The junction had 3 bases not matched to a gene; V was cut back by 5 bases and J by 6 bases. The chain's CDR3 is CASSQDRGNGYTF. CDR3 DNA: TGTGCCAGCAGCCAGGACAGGGGGAATGGCTACACCTTC.

V is TRBV4-1 and J is TRBJ2-7, with 7 positions matching TRBD1. The CDR3 sequence is 15 residues long. V dropped 4 bases and J dropped 3; count of bases not matched to a gene: 9. CDR1 is MGHRA and CDR2 is YSYEKL in the germline V gene. The CDR3 sequence: CASSPNRDSYYEQYF. The CDR3 DNA sequence: TGCGCCAGCAGCCCGAACCGGGACAGTTACTACGAGCAGTACTTC.

The chain is built from TRBV6-6 and TRBJ2-1; TRBD1 matches 9 bases. V lost 5 bases, J lost 4 bases, and 9 bases stayed unmatched. The germline V gene encodes CDR1 MNHNY and CDR2 SVGAGI (reference sequence). The CDR3 extends over 16 amino acids. The CDR3 sequence: CASSAHRGQGYNEQFF. The CDR3, as DNA: TGTGCCAGCAGTGCCCACAGGGGGCAAGGATACAATGAGCAGTTCTTC.

This chain connects TRBV6-1 to TRBJ1-4; 10 bases line up with TRBD1. V dropped 5 bases and J dropped 3; count of bases not matched to a gene: 3. This CDR3 is 15 amino acids long. The germline gives CDR1 MNHNS, CDR2 SASEGT. This CDR3 reads CASSYGTGANEKLFF. CDR3 nucleotides: TGTGCCAGCAGTTATGGGACAGGGGCTAATGAAAAACTGTTTTTT.

V usage is TRBV2 and J usage is TRBJ1-4, with a possible D match to TRBD1 (6 bases). The V end lost 2 bases, the J end lost 3 bases, and 13 bases lay between the germline ends. The CDR3 has 16 amino acids. CDR1 and CDR2 from the germline V gene are SNHLY and FYNNEI. The CDR3 is CASSERPAGANEKLFF. CDR3 nucleotide sequence: TGTGCCAGCAGTGAAAGGCCGGCAGGGGCTAATGAAAAACTGTTTTTT.

This clonotype was recorded a few times. The J gene is TRBJ2-2, the V gene TRBV10-3, with D perhaps TRBD2 (6 bases). Germline assignment: CDR1 ENHRY and CDR2 SYGVKD. Trimming stripped 2 bases from V and 4 bases from J, with 8 bases between. This CDR3 spans 14 amino acids. Written as DNA, the CDR3 is TGTGCCATCAGTGAGATAGCGGTCACCGGGGAGCTGTTTTTT. Protein product: CAISEIAVTGELFF.

This clonotype was seen many times. The genes are TRBV7-6 and TRBJ2-7; a possible D gene is TRBD1 (6 bases). The length of the CDR3 is 15 residues. V was clipped by 3 bases and J by 1 base, with 13 bases between them. Germline V CDR1 and CDR2: SGHVS, FNYEAQ. The DNA of the CDR3 is TGTGCCAGCAGCTTGCAGGGGACGAAATCCTACGAGCAGTACTTC. Protein product: CASSLQGTKSYEQYF. Supplemented by reference TRBV7-6 and TRBJ2-7, the full variable domain reads GAGVSQSPRYKVTKRGQDVALRCDPISGHVSLYWYRQALGQGPEFLTYFNYEAQQDKSGLPNDRFSAERPEGSISTLTIQRTEQRDSAMYRCASSLQGTKSYEQYFGPGTRLTVT.

This clonotype has ten or more counts. The V and J genes are TRBV28 and TRBJ1-5; no reliable D call. The length of the CDR3 is 12 residues. From germline, CDR1 is MDHEN and CDR2 SYDVKM. The germline V and J ends were trimmed by 7 bases and 6 bases, with 10 bases remaining between them. CDR3 in DNA: TGTGCCAGCACTAGTATGGGTCAGCCCCAGCATTTT. It specifies CASTSMGQPQHF.

This clonotype turned up a few times. The chain joins TRBV4-1 to TRBJ1-1; no firm D call. CDR1 MGHRA and CDR2 YSYEKL come from the germline V gene. This CDR3 comprises 13 residues. V shed 3 bases and J shed 1 base, with 6 bases lying between them. DNA for the CDR3: TGCGCCAGCAGCCATGGTCGGAACACTGAAGCTTTCTTT. Translated: CASSHGRNTEAFF.

This clonotype was observed a few times. This rearrangement joins TRBV27 to TRBJ2-7; D tentatively reads TRBD1 or TRBD2 (5 bases each). In germline, CDR1 is MNHEY, CDR2 SMNVEV (reference sequence). The CDR3 is 15 residues long. The ends were cut back, 8 bases at V and 4 bases at J, with 21 bases in the middle. CDR3 nucleotide sequence: TGTGCCAGCCCCGGCGGGCGAAAAGGGGTATACGAGCAGTACTTC. Protein sequence: CASPGGRKGVYEQYF.

The V call is TRBV20-1, the J call TRBJ1-2; TRBD1 might be the D (5 bases). The CDR3 spans 12 residues. The germline V gene has CDR1 DFQATT and CDR2 SNEGSKA (reference sequence). The V and J ends lost 0 bases and 7 bases respectively, with 9 bases between them. CDR3 residues: CSARDRESGYTF. CDR3 nucleotides: TGCAGTGCTAGAGACAGGGAGAGTGGCTACACCTTC.

This clonotype was observed many times. The rearrangement links TRBV7-2 to TRBJ1-3; weak D call: TRBD1 (6 bases). The CDR3 runs 15 residues. CDR1 SGHTA and CDR2 FQGNSA come from the germline V gene. Trimming pared 2 bases from V and 2 bases from J, leaving 10 bases between. The CDR3 here is CASSLLTGTGNTIYF. The CDR3 nucleotides read TGTGCCAGCAGCTTATTAACAGGGACTGGAAACACCATATATTTT.

The genes are TRBV24-1 and TRBJ2-2, with D perhaps TRBD1 (5 bases). CDR3 length equals 15 residues. Trimming cost V 3 bases and J 1 base, with 8 bases left between them. CDR1 and CDR2 from the germline V gene are KGHDR and SFDVKD. The CDR3 DNA is TGTGCCACCAGTGATACCAGGGAGAACACCGGGGAGCTGTTTTTT. It codes for CATSDTRENTGELFF.